What follows are 20 T cell receptor beta chains derived from one specimen sequenced in a study. The sorted Tregs were CD4+CD25+CD127-/low cells. TCRdb independently ran MiXCR on the 5' RACE reads; one entry per CDR3 protein. This sample has approximately 60,000 distinct CDR3 sequences; 26% occur once, and the top ten carry roughly 2.1%. The sequenced material came from tumor-infiltrating Tregs sorted from the breast tumor. Source of these receptors: a female donor with breast cancer.

This clonotype was recorded a few times. The chain carries TRBV12-3 or TRBV12-4 and TRBJ2-1; D might be TRBD2 (7 bases). This CDR3 comprises 14 residues. Trimming pared 3 bases from V and 7 bases from J, leaving 13 bases between. CDR3 nucleotide sequence: TGTGCCAGCAGTTTTGGGGGGGCGGGTAATGAGCAGTTCTTC. This encodes CASSFGGAGNEQFF.

This clonotype was seen ten or more times. This rearrangement joins TRBV4-2 to TRBJ2-1; 7 bases match TRBD2. This CDR3 has 18 amino acids. J lost 8 bases, V lost 2 bases, and 18 bases had no gene match. Germline V gene data show CDR1 as LGHNA and CDR2 as YNFKEQ. This CDR3 is CASSQSPYRREPGDEQFF. As DNA, the CDR3 is TGTGCCAGCAGCCAATCCCCATATAGGCGGGAGCCCGGCGATGAGCAGTTCTTC.

In its sample, this clonotype was seen many times. This chain uses TRBV7-2 with TRBJ2-7; no reliable D call. The CDR3 is 13 amino acids. Germline lookup yields CDR1 SGHTA and CDR2 FQGNSA. V was pared by 2 bases and J by 4 bases, with 9 bases between. The CDR3 spells CASSLNRDYEQYF. CDR3 in DNA: TGTGCCAGCAGCTTAAATAGGGATTACGAGCAGTACTTC.

The V gene is TRBV9, the J gene TRBJ2-1, with 7 bases aligning to TRBD2. The germline V gene encodes CDR1 SGDLS and CDR2 YYNGEE. The V and J ends lost 4 bases and 8 bases, in that order; junction bases with no gene match: 12. The length of the CDR3 is 15 residues. The CDR3 sequence is CASSSPAGYVDEQFF. The DNA of the CDR3 is TGTGCCAGCAGCTCTCCAGCGGGGTACGTCGATGAGCAGTTCTTC.

This clonotype has just one count. The V call is TRBV12-3 or TRBV12-4, the J call TRBJ2-1, with a possible D match to TRBD2 (5 bases). This CDR3 contains 13 residues. Trimming removed 6 bases from V and 7 bases from J, with 13 bases in between. CDR3 DNA: TGTGCCAGCAGCCTCTTGGGAGTAAATGAGCAGTTCTTC. Protein product: CASSLLGVNEQFF.

As concerns this clonotype: Just one base apart from a much larger clone, this may be a read error. The J gene is TRBJ2-1, the V gene TRBV7-2, with TRBD2 identical over 7 bases. CDR3 length equals 14 residues. Looked up from germline, CDR1 is SGHTA and CDR2 is FQGNSA. The CDR3 sequence is CASSPAGVYNELFF. CDR3 in DNA: TGTGCCAGCAGCCCTGCGGGGGTCTACAATGAGCTGTTCTTC.

This clonotype was seen more than once but under ten times. V gene TRBV20-1 combines with J gene TRBJ2-3; 8 bases match TRBD2. The germline CDR1 and CDR2 sequences are DFQATT and SNEGSKA (reference sequence). The V segment lost 3 bases and the J segment 2 bases; nucleotides outside the gene matches: 4. The CDR3 contains 14 residues. CDR3 nucleotides: TGCAGTGCTAGGTCTAGCGGGTCCACAGATACGCAGTATTTT. It translates to CSARSSGSTDTQYF.

This clonotype has a handful of counts. At one end, the junction sequence differs from germline, possibly due to a read error. The rearrangement links TRBV29-1 to TRBJ2-2; 9 bases match TRBD2. CDR1 is SQVTM and CDR2 is ANQGSEA in the germline V gene. The CDR3 length is 11 residues. Here the CDR3 reads CSGQAGGELVF. In DNA form, the CDR3 reads TGCAGCGGGCAGGCGGGAGGGGAGCTGGTTTTT.

V usage is TRBV20-1 and J usage is TRBJ1-5, with a tentative D call TRBD1 (6 bases). Germline values: CDR1 DFQATT, CDR2 SNEGSKA (reference sequence). CDR3 size: 12 residues. The ends were cut back, 5 bases at V and 7 bases at J, with 12 bases in the middle. The CDR3 bases are TGCAGTGCTGGTTCAGGGGAGCAGCCCCAGCATTTT. It specifies CSAGSGEQPQHF.

The V gene is TRBV5-1, the J gene TRBJ1-6, with D possibly being TRBD1 (6 bases). Trimming took off 0 bases at V and 10 bases at J, with 14 bases between the two ends. This CDR3 region has 15 residues. The germline gives CDR1 SGHRS, CDR2 YFSETQ. CDR3 coding DNA: TGCGCCAGCAGCTTGGTGGCAGGGGATTTGTCACCCCTCCACTTT. Translation: CASSLVAGDLSPLHF.

This chain uses TRBV7-2 with TRBJ2-1; 7 bases fit TRBD2. Germline CDR1 reads SGHTA; CDR2 reads FQGNSA. The CDR3 consists of 15 residues. The ends lost 7 bases at V and 7 bases at J; junction bases unmatched: 13. The CDR3 DNA reads as TGTGCCAGCACCCCCGGACTAGTATTGATGAATGAGCAGTTCTTC. It is translated as CASTPGLVLMNEQFF. Full variable domain (rest looked up from reference TRBV7-2 and TRBJ2-1): GAGVSQSPSNKVTEKGKDVELRCDPISGHTALYWYRQSLGQGLEFLIYFQGNSAPDKSGLPSDRFSAERTGGSVSTLTIQRTQQEDSAVYLCASTPGLVLMNEQFFGPGTRLTVL.

This clonotype was counted between two and nine times. A much larger clone differs by one base, so this may be a read error. The chain carries TRBV9 and TRBJ2-1, with 10 bases matching TRBD2. Germline CDR1 and CDR2: SGDLS and YYNGEE. The CDR3 loop spans 19 amino acids. The CDR3 region is CASSVGGRGRLAGYNEQVF. The CDR3 DNA reads as TGTGCCAGCAGCGTAGGGGGCAGGGGACGACTAGCGGGTTACAATGAGCAGGTCTTC.

V and J are TRBV6-1 and TRBJ2-1; perhaps TRBD2 as D (6 bases). The CDR3 is 15 residues long. Deletions cut 5 bases from V and 9 bases from J, with 20 bases between. Germline CDR1 reads MNHNS; CDR2 reads SASEGT. CDR3 in amino acids: CASSFRAGKSSEQFF. In nucleotides, the CDR3 is TGTGCCAGCAGTTTTAGGGCGGGGAAGTCGAGTGAGCAGTTCTTC.

This clonotype has just a few counts. The chain carries TRBV9 and TRBJ1-6, with 10 bases that match TRBD1. Germline trimming cut 4 bases from V and 8 bases from J; bases unmatched to any gene: 6. This CDR3 comprises 15 residues. Per germline, CDR1 SGDLS and CDR2 YYNGEE. Here the CDR3 reads CASSPRGQGDSPLHF. As DNA, the CDR3 is TGTGCCAGCAGCCCTAGAGGACAGGGGGATTCACCCCTCCACTTT.

The rearrangement joins TRBV7-6 to TRBJ2-7; TRBD1 might be the D (5 bases). The CDR3 spans 12 residues. Germline V CDR1 and CDR2: SGHVS, FNYEAQ. V lost 4 bases to trimming and J lost 4 bases, with 8 bases between them. The CDR3 DNA reads TGTGCCAGCAGCTCAGGGCCTTACGAGCAGTACTTC. Encoded protein: CASSSGPYEQYF. Full variable domain (remainder filled in from reference TRBV7-6 and TRBJ2-7): GAGVSQSPRYKVTKRGQDVALRCDPISGHVSLYWYRQALGQGPEFLTYFNYEAQQDKSGLPNDRFSAERPEGSISTLTIQRTEQRDSAMYRCASSSGPYEQYFGPGTRLTVT.

Notes on this clonotype: A much bigger clone sits one base away, suggesting this may be a read error. The rearrangement links TRBV6-2 or TRBV6-3 to TRBJ2-1, with 11 bases fitting TRBD1. There are 17 residues in the CDR3. After removal of 4 bases from V and 5 bases from J, the junction contained 10 bases not matched to a gene. The germline gives CDR1 MNHEY, CDR2 SVGEGT. CDR3 sequence: CASSFPWGQGDHNEQFF. The CDR3 DNA reads as TGTGCCAGCAGTTTCCCCTGGGGACAGGGGGACCACAATGAGCAGTTCTTC.

This clonotype was recorded a few times. This chain links TRBV7-8 with TRBJ1-2; 10 bases match TRBD1. From germline, CDR1 is SGHVS and CDR2 FQNEAQ. The CDR3 runs to 15 residues. After removal of 6 bases from V and 7 bases from J, the junction contained 11 bases not matched to a gene. The CDR3 region has the DNA TGTGCCAGCAGTCTTAGGGACAGGGGTCGTCGTGGCTACACCTTC. Translated: CASSLRDRGRRGYTF.

The chain employs TRBV29-1 and TRBJ2-1, with D maybe TRBD2 (5 bases). There are 11 residues in the CDR3. Germline assignment: CDR1 SQVTM and CDR2 ANQGSEA. Trimming left V 7 bases short and J 4 bases short, with 8 bases between. CDR3 bases: TGCAGCGAACTAGGTTACAATGAGCAGTTCTTC. This translates into CSELGYNEQFF.

V gene TRBV7-2 combines with J gene TRBJ1-6, with a tentative D call TRBD1 (6 bases). The CDR3 runs to 15 residues. Trimming pared 0 bases from V and 8 bases from J, leaving 11 bases between. Germline loops: CDR1 SGHTA, CDR2 FQGNSA. The CDR3 here is CASSLARRGDSPLHF. The CDR3 DNA reads as TGTGCCAGCAGCTTAGCCCGAAGGGGGGATTCACCCCTCCACTTT.

The chain is built from TRBV11-2 and TRBJ2-2; 12 bases are shared with TRBD2. The V gene end was trimmed by 0 bases and the J gene end by 7 bases; junction bases not matched to a gene: 3. The CDR3 is 16 amino acids. From germline, CDR1 is SGHAT and CDR2 FQNNGV. The CDR3 spells CASSLELAGGGGELFF. The CDR3 bases are TGTGCCAGCAGCTTAGAACTAGCGGGAGGAGGCGGGGAGCTGTTTTTT.